The 22 T cell receptor beta chains reported below all come from one sample, sequenced in a study of Ad26.COV2.S vaccination and SARS-CoV-2 variants. Repertoires were generated with immunoSEQ multiplex PCR, while TCRdb's copy carries only in-frame clones and drops some. Of around 300,000 clones detected, approximately 90% appear once; the ten largest clones hold about 4.6%. The treatment: approximately 18 received Ad26.COV2.S at low or high dose, single or two shots; roughly five received placebo; per-sample allocation not given. Sampling was performed 63 days after the first vaccine or placebo injection. The sample was peripheral blood, taken in a trial of Ad26.COV2.S vaccine versus placebo. Source of these receptors: a person aged 18-65 years who received the Ad26.COV2.S COVID-19 vaccine or a placebo.

In its sample, this clone was seen once. V is TRBV3-1 (or the pseudogene TRBV3-2) and J is TRBJ2-1; no definite D call. V was clipped by 0 bases and J by 4 bases, with 10 bases between them. CDR3 length equals 15 residues. CDR1 is LGHDT and CDR2 is YNNKEL in the germline V gene (reference sequence). The CDR3 sequence is CASSQEIGPYNEQFF. The CDR3 coding sequence is TGTGCCAGCAGCCAAGAGATAGGGCCTTACAATGAGCAGTTCTTC.

This CDR3 reads CASSLEQGTGNTIYF. The CDR3 DNA reads TGCGCCAGCAGCTTGGAACAGGGGACTGGAAACACCATATATTTT. The V call is TRBV5-1, the J call TRBJ1-3; TRBD1 matches 7 bases. Germline V gives CDR1 SGHRS, CDR2 YFSETQ. This CDR3 is 15 amino acids long. After removal of 0 bases from V and 2 bases from J, the junction contained 2 bases not matched to a gene.

The chain combines TRBV30 with TRBJ2-1, with D possibly called TRBD1 or TRBD2 (5 bases each). Trimming took off 3 bases at V and 8 bases at J, with 14 bases between the two ends. The CDR3 extends over 13 amino acids. Germline V gives CDR1 GTSNPN, CDR2 SVGIG (reference sequence). This CDR3 reads CAWRQRGYDEQFF. As DNA, the CDR3 is TGTGCCTGGAGGCAGAGGGGCTATGATGAGCAGTTCTTC.

The rearrangement uses TRBV29-1 and TRBJ1-4, with D unclear. Germline assignment: CDR1 SQVTM and CDR2 ANQGSEA. This CDR3 has 13 residues. The V gene lost 5 bases and the J gene lost 0 bases, with 7 bases spanning the gap. The CDR3 region is CSVTTSTNEKLFF. CDR3 bases: TGCAGCGTTACGACATCAACTAATGAAAAACTGTTTTTT.

This rearrangement joins TRBV14 to TRBJ1-1; D is ambiguous. With 0 bases removed from V and 0 bases from J, the gap between germline ends came to 11 bases. Germline-derived CDR1 and CDR2 are SGHDN and FVKESK. The CDR3 consists of 16 residues. The CDR3 sequence: CASSQDRGSMNTEAFF. DNA for the CDR3: TGTGCCAGCAGCCAAGATAGAGGCAGTATGAACACTGAAGCTTTCTTT.

This clone was observed a single time. This chain connects TRBV7-8 to TRBJ2-5; perhaps TRBD2 as D (5 bases). Trimming took off 0 bases at V and 5 bases at J, with 13 bases between the two ends. CDR3 size: 15 residues. Germline V lookup: CDR1 SGHVS, CDR2 FQNEAQ. The CDR3 DNA reads TGTGCCAGCAGCTTAGCGCTTGCGGGTTTGGAGACCCAGTACTTC. Its protein is CASSLALAGLETQYF.

The gene calls are TRBV4-3 and TRBJ2-3; D not resolved. V was shortened by 0 bases and J by 6 bases, with 4 bases between the two germline ends. CDR1 is LGHNA, CDR2 YSLEER, per germline. There are 12 residues in the CDR3. The CDR3 nucleotides read TGCGCCAGCAGCCAAGAAGGGGATACGCAGTATTTT. Translated, it gives CASSQEGDTQYF.

The chain joins TRBV15 to TRBJ2-2, with TRBD2 matching 7 bases. Per germline, CDR1 LNHNV and CDR2 YYDKDF (reference sequence). The junction had 15 bases not matched to a gene; V was cut back by 8 bases and J by 6 bases. This CDR3 region has 16 residues. CDR3 amino acids: CATAASSGAWSGELFF. CDR3 sequence (DNA): TGTGCCACCGCTGCCTCTAGCGGAGCATGGTCCGGGGAGCTGTTTTTT.

This chain uses TRBV2 with TRBJ2-1; D perhaps matches TRBD2 (6 bases). The CDR3 contains 15 residues. The V end lost 8 bases, the J end lost 7 bases, and 21 bases lay between the germline ends. In germline, CDR1 is SNHLY, CDR2 FYNNEI. As DNA, the CDR3 is TGTGCCAGCGGGGGTTGGCGGGGTGGGCATAATGAGCAGTTCTTC. Its protein product is CASGGWRGGHNEQFF.

The V gene is TRBV14, the J gene TRBJ1-1; D is unclear. This CDR3 is built from 13 residues. V was cut by 2 bases and J by 0 bases, with 4 bases left in between. CDR1 and CDR2 (germline): SGHDN, FVKESK. Here the CDR3 DNA reads TGTGCCAGCAGCCAATCTGTGAACACTGAAGCTTTCTTT. Protein: CASSQSVNTEAFF. Together with reference TRBV14 and TRBJ1-1, the CDR3 gives the full variable domain: EAGVTQFPSHSVIEKGQTVTLRCDPISGHDNLYWYRRVMGKEIKFLLHFVKESKQDESGMPNNRFLAERTGGTYSTLKVQPAELEDSGVYFCASSQSVNTEAFFGQGTRLTVV.

The chain is built from TRBV19 and TRBJ1-1; D ambiguous. Germline lookup yields CDR1 LNHDA and CDR2 SQIVND (reference sequence). V dropped 2 bases and J dropped 1 base, with 11 bases sitting between them. The CDR3 is 15 residues long. CDR3 coding DNA: TGTGCCAGTAGTATATCACGGTTCGAGAACACTGAAGCTTTCTTT. Translation gives CASSISRFENTEAFF. Full variable domain (remainder filled in from reference TRBV19 and TRBJ1-1): DGGITQSPKYLFRKEGQNVTLSCEQNLNHDAMYWYRQDPGQGLRLIYYSQIVNDFQKGDIAEGYSVSREKKESFPLTVTSAQKNPTAFYLCASSISRFENTEAFFGQGTRLTVV.

This sequence joins TRBV24-1 and TRBJ2-1; D possibly uses TRBD1 or TRBD2 (5 bases each). Germline V gives CDR1 KGHDR, CDR2 SFDVKD. The CDR3 is 14 residues long. Trimming stripped 5 bases from V and 12 bases from J, with 19 bases between. CDR3 region: CATSGDRTSIGQFF. The CDR3 coding sequence is TGTGCCACCAGTGGGGACCGGACTTCAATCGGGCAGTTCTTC.

This clone has only a few counts. Other DNA sequences from this sample encode an identical CDR3 as well. The V gene is TRBV4-2, the J gene TRBJ1-1; 10 bases fit TRBD1. Germline V gene data show CDR1 as LGHNA and CDR2 as YNFKEQ. The CDR3 runs 15 residues. With 2 bases clipped from V and 5 bases from J, the junction kept 5 bases outside the gene matches. CDR3 sequence (DNA): TGTGCCAGCAGCCAACCTCGGACAGGGGGGACTGAAGCTTTCTTT. Translating gives CASSQPRTGGTEAFF.

This clone was counted only a few times. This chain connects TRBV6-2 or TRBV6-3 to TRBJ1-6, with a possible D match to TRBD1 (6 bases). The CDR3 has 15 residues. Germline CDR1 MNHEY, CDR2 SVGEGT. Trimming cost V 4 bases and J 7 bases, with 14 bases left between them. The CDR3 loop is CASSFDRSENSPLHF. CDR3 in DNA: TGTGCCAGCAGTTTTGACAGGTCGGAGAATTCACCCCTCCACTTT.

This clone is a singleton in its sample. The rearrangement uses TRBV11-1 and TRBJ2-1; TRBD2 is a possible D gene (6 bases). Germline V CDR1 and CDR2: SGHAT, FQDESV (reference sequence). The CDR3 covers 16 residues. V dropped 5 bases and J dropped 5 bases, with 19 bases sitting between them. As DNA, the CDR3 is TGTGCCAGCAGCCCAGTGCCAAGGGACTTGAACAATGAGCAGTTCTTC. This codes for CASSPVPRDLNNEQFF.

This chain uses TRBV7-9 with TRBJ2-7; no definite D call. Trimming took 1 base from V and 4 from J, leaving 8 bases between them. The CDR3 is 13 amino acids. The germline CDR1 and CDR2 sequences are SEHNR and FQNEAQ (reference sequence). CDR3 sequence reads: CASSLVGKYEQYF. The CDR3 DNA reads TGTGCCAGCAGCTTAGTTGGCAAATACGAGCAGTACTTC. Combining the CDR3 with reference TRBV7-9 and TRBJ2-7 gives the whole variable domain DTGVSQNPRHKITKRGQNVTFRCDPISEHNRLYWYRQTLGQGPEFLTYFQNEAQLEKSRLLSDRFSAERPKGSFSTLEIQRTEQGDSAMYLCASSLVGKYEQYFGPGTRLTVT.

V usage is TRBV11-2 and J usage is TRBJ2-2, with TRBD2 as a possible D gene (6 bases). The CDR3 has 15 amino acids. Trimming removed 6 bases from V and 5 bases from J, with 16 bases in between. Per germline, CDR1 SGHAT and CDR2 FQNNGV. Written as DNA, the CDR3 is TGTGCCAGCAGAGTAACTAGCTCGGGTACCGGGGAGCTGTTTTTT. Amino acid sequence: CASRVTSSGTGELFF.

This clone was found once. This rearrangement joins TRBV7-9 to TRBJ1-5; D not certain. Between the trimmed V and J ends, which lost 1 base and 0 bases, there was a span of 7 bases. Germline CDR1 SEHNR, CDR2 FQNEAQ (reference sequence). The CDR3 consists of 15 residues. The CDR3 DNA reads as TGTGCCAGCAGCTTAGTGAACAGTAGCAATCAGCCCCAGCATTTT. Residues: CASSLVNSSNQPQHF.

V usage is TRBV29-1 and J usage is TRBJ1-2; tentatively, D is TRBD1 (5 bases). The ends were cut back, 6 bases at V and 4 bases at J, with 12 bases in the middle. Germline-derived CDR1 and CDR2 are SQVTM and ANQGSEA. This CDR3 region has 12 residues. This CDR3 reads CSVGTGFYGYTF. CDR3 DNA: TGCAGCGTGGGAACAGGATTCTATGGCTACACCTTC.

The sample holds one count of this clone. The chain uses TRBV2 and TRBJ2-5, with 8 bases identical to TRBD2. Germline V gene sequence: CDR1 SNHLY, CDR2 FYNNEI. The CDR3 has 15 amino acids. V was clipped by 7 bases and J by 11 bases; unmatched bases: 18. The DNA of the CDR3 is TGTGCCAGCACCCGACATCCCGGGAGGGATACAAGTCAGTACTTC. This codes for CASTRHPGRDTSQYF.

This clone was seen just once. The rearrangement links TRBV4-1 to TRBJ2-3; 7 nucleotides match TRBD2. The CDR3 extends over 20 amino acids. V lost 1 base, J lost 0 bases, and 16 bases stayed unmatched. CDR1 and CDR2 from the germline V gene are MGHRA and YSYEKL. The CDR3, as DNA: TGCGCCAGCAGCCAAGCCCTCATTATGGGAGGGACCCATAGCACAGATACGCAGTATTTT. This encodes CASSQALIMGGTHSTDTQYF.

Comments on this clone: A clone one base away is much larger, so this may be a read error. The same CDR3 is also encoded by other DNA sequences in this sample. The CDR3 here is CASSGGNSPLHF. The CDR3 coding sequence is TGTGCCAGCAGTGGGGGTAATTCACCCCTCCACTTT. The chain is built from TRBV2 and TRBJ1-6; D remains ambiguous. The V end lost 4 bases, the J end lost 6 bases, and 4 bases lay between the germline ends. The CDR3 is made up of 12 amino acids. From germline, CDR1 is SNHLY and CDR2 FYNNEI.